This T cell receptor beta chain was sequenced during a study of cytomegalovirus exposure and HLA in healthy donors. Study context: The Caucasian-associated ancestry cluster contained about four fifths of the approximately 400 genotyped donors. Study-wide points: According to the study, roughly 160 TCR beta chains were cytomegalovirus-associated. In vitro experiments confirmed that a few CMV-associated chains were specific for CMV antigens. In a later analysis, V- and J-gene trimming of beta chains associated with a DCLRE1C missense variant, replicated independently.

A note on this clone: Its antigen is as yet unknown.

PCR amplification relied on 60 Vbeta primers (plus 13 Jbeta primers). Here immunoSEQ multiplex PCR was the method, and the copy in TCRdb shows in-frame clones only, minus some. Among under 300,000 clones, 75% to 85% were seen once, and the ten largest hold around 8%. The CDR3 runs 14 residues. Germline V CDR1 and CDR2: MNHNS, SASEGT. V lost 5 bases, J lost 1 base, and 8 bases lay in between. The specimen was PBMCs. This receptor was obtained from an older woman in good health and CMV-seropositive. V gene TRBV6-1 combines with J gene TRBJ2-2; D may be TRBD1 (5 bases). CDR3 protein: CASSSQVNTGELFF. CDR3 sequence (DNA): TGTGCCAGCAGTTCACAGGTGAACACCGGGGAGCTGTTTTTT.